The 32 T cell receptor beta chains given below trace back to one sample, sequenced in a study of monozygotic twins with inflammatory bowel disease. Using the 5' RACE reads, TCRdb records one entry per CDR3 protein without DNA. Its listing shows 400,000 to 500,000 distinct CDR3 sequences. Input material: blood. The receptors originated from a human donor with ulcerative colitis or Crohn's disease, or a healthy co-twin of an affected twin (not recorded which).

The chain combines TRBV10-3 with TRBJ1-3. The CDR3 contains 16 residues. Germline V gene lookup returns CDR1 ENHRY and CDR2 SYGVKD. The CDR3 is CAIRNSTFSSGNTIYF.

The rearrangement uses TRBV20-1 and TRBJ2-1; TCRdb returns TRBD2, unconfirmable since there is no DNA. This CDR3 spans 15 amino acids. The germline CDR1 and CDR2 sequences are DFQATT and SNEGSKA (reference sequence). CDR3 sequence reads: CSASVGRGGRNEQFF.

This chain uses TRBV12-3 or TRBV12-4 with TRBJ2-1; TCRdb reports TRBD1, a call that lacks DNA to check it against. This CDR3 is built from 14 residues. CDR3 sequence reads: CASTLGGTYNEQFF.

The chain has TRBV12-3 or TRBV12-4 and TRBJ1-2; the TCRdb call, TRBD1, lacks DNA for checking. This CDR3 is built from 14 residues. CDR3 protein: CASTGTAGIDGYTF.

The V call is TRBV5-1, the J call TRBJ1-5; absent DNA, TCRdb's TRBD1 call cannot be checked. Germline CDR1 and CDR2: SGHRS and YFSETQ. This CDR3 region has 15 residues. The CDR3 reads CASSLEGQGFQPQHF. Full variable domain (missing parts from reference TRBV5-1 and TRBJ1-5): KAGVTQTPRYLIKTRGQQVTLSCSPISGHRSVSWYQQTPGQGLQFLFEYFSETQRNKGNFPGRFSGRQFSNSRSEMNVSTLELGDSALYLCASSLEGQGFQPQHFGDGTRLSIL.

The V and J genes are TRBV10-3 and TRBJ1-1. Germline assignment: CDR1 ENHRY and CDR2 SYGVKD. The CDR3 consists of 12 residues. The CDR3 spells CAISEENTEAFF.

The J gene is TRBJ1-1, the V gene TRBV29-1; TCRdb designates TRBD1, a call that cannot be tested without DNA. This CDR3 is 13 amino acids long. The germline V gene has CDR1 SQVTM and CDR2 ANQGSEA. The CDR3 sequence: CSAMERGGTEAFF.

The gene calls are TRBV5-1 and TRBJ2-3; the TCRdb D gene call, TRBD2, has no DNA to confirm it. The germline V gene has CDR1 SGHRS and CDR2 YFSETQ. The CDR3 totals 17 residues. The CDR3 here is CASSLSRAGVRTDTQYF.

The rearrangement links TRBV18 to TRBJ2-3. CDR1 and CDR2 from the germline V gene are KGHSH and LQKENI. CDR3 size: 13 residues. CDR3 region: CASSPSGPDTQYF.

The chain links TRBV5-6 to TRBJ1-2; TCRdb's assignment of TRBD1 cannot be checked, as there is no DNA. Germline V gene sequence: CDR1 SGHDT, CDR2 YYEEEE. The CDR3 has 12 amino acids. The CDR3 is CASSFKQGGYTF.

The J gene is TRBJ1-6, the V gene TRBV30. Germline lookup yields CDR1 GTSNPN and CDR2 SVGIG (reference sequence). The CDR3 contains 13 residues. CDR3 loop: CAWSSGIDSPLHF.

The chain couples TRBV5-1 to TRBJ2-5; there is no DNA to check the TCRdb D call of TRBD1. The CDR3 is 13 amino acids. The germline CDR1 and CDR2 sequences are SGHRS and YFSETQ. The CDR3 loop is CASSRDSQETQYF.

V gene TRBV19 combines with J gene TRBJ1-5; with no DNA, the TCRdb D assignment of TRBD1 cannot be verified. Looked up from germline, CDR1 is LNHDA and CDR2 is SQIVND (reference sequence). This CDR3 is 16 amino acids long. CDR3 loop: CASRPRGQGSNQPQHF.

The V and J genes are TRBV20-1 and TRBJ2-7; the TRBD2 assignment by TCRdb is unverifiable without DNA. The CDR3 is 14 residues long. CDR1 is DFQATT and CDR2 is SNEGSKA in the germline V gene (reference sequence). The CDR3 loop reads CSASIAGGPNEQYF.

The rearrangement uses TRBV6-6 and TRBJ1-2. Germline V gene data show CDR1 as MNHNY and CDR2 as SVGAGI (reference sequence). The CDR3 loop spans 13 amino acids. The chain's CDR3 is CASSPSGGYGYTF.

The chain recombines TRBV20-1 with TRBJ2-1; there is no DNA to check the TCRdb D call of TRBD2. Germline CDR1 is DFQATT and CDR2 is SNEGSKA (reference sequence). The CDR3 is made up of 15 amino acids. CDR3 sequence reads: CSARSPATSYNEQFF.

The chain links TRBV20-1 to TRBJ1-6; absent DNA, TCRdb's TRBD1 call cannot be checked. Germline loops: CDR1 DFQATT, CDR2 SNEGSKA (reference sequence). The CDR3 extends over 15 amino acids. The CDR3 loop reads CSARDRGPRNSPLHF.

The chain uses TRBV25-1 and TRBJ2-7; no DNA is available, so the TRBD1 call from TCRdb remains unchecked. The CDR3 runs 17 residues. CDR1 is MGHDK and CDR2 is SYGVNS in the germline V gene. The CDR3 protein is CASSEWGGGGRQYEQYF.

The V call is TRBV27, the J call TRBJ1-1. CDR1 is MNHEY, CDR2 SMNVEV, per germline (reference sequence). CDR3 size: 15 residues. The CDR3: CASSLRGVRNTEAFF.

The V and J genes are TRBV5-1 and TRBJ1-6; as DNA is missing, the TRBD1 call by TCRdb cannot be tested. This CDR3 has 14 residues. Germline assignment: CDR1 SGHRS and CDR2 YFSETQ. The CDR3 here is CASSSTGPNSPLHF.

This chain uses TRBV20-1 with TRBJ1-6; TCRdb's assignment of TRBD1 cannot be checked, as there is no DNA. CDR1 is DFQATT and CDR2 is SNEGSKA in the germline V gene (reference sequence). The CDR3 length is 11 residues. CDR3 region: CSAAGGSPLHF.

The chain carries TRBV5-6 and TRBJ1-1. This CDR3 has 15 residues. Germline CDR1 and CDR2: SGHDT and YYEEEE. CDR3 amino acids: CASSLAGRQNTEAFF.

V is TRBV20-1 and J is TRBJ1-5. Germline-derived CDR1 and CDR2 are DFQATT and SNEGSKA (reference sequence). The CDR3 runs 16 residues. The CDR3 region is CSAYKAGLSSNQPQHF.

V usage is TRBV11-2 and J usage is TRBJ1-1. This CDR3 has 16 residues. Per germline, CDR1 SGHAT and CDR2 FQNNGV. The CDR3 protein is CASRAAGGGITKQAFF.

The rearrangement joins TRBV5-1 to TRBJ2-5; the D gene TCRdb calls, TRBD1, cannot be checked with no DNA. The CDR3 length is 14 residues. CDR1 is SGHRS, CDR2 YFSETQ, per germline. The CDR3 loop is CASSLVGTGETQYF.

The CDR3 is CASSESSGPETQYF. The chain combines TRBV10-1 with TRBJ2-5. CDR1 and CDR2 from the germline V gene are WNHNN and SYGVQD (reference sequence). CDR3 length equals 14 residues.

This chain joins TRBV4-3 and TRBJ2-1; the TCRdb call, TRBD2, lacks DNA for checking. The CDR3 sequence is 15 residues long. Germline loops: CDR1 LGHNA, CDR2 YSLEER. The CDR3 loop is CASSQGLAAYNEQFF.

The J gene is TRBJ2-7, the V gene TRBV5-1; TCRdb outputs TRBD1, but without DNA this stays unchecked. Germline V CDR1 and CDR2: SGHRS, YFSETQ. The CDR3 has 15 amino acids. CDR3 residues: CASRQGGGVQYEQYF.

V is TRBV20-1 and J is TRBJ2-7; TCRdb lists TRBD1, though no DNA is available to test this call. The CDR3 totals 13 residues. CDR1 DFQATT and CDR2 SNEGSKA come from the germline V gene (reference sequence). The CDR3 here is CSARGGEGHEQYF.

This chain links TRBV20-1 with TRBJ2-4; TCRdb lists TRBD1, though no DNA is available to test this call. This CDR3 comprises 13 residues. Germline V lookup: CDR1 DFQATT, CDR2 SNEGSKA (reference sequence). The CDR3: CSARPGMQNMQYF.

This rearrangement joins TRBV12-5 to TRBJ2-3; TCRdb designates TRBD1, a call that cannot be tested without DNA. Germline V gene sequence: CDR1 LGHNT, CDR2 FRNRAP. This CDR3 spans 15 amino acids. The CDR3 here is CASGSGTGITDTQYF.

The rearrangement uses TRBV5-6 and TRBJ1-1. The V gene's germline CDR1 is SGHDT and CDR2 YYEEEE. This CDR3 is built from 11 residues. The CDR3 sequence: CASSFSNEAFF.